The T cell receptor (beta chain) under discussion was sequenced for a study of T-cell reconstitution after alpha-beta-depleted transplantation in children. Details on this clonotype: Its antigen is not known.

TCRbeta library construction was performed incorporating unique molecular identifiers. TCRdb called the PCR reads again in MiXCR, with one record for every CDR3 protein. This repertoire shows some 840,000 distinct CDR3 sequences, approximately 15% found once; its top ten account for about 5%. Study observations and caveats: Reportedly, roughly two months post-transplant, alpha-beta T cells arose from several hundred expanded graft clones. One year post-transplant, T-cell counts and diversity were largely derived from T cells produced anew.

With 4 bases clipped from V and 4 bases from J, the junction kept 11 bases outside the gene matches. Germline CDR1 MGHDK, CDR2 SYGVNS. This CDR3 comprises 16 residues. The source is a male patient younger than 18 who had a stem cell transplant for acute lymphoblastic leukemia, so the T cells may come from the graft donor. The sequences come from PBMCs, mostly from graft donor cells, collected 360 days after TCRalphabeta/CD19-depleted stem cell transplant. The rearrangement joins TRBV25-1 to TRBJ2-3; 7 bases match TRBD2. CDR3 DNA sequence: TGTGCCAGCAGTGGGGGATGGGGGGGAGAGGCAGATACGCAGTATTTT. Translating gives CASSGGWGGEADTQYF.